The rows below give T cell receptor beta chains drawn from one sample of a study of human T cells and chemical hapten exposure. TCRdb called the RACE reads again in MiXCR, with one record for every CDR3 protein. The sample includes about 350,000 distinct CDR3 sequences, approximately 5% seen only once; the top ten take approximately 8.2%. The sequencing here drew on whole blood, taken in connection with sensitization to the hapten diphenylcyclopropenone (DPC). These receptors were collected from a woman aged 18-29 years with alopecia areata. Some clones in this sample may be carry-over from other donors' samples. The CDR3 runs from the conserved cysteine through the conserved F or W. The D gene is left open where the match is weak. The listing skips clone size in some rows; elsewhere it reads once, few, many or a size class.

V gene,D gene,J gene,clone size,CDR3 protein,CDR3 DNA
TRBV6-2/TRBV6-3,.,TRBJ1-5,few,CASRNDRISHQPQHF,TGTGCCAGCAGAAACGACAGGATCTCTCATCAGCCCCAGCATTTT
TRBV7-2,.,TRBJ1-1,.,CASSLYTREAFF,TGTGCCAGCAGCTTATATACGCGTGAAGCTTTCTTT
TRBV27,TRBD1,TRBJ2-3,many,CASKRIQGASADTQYF,TGTGCCAGCAAAAGGATACAGGGGGCCAGTGCAGATACGCAGTATTTT
TRBV12-3/TRBV12-4,.,TRBJ2-1,many,CASRTGYYNEQFF,TGTGCCAGCAGGACGGGATATTACAATGAGCAGTTCTTC
TRBV5-5,.,TRBJ1-6,.,CASSDQTVNSPLHF,TGTGCCAGCAGCGACCAGACAGTAAATTCACCCCTCCACTTT
TRBV29-1,TRBD2,TRBJ2-5,many,CSVLAGDLQETQYF,TGCAGCGTTCTAGCGGGGGACCTCCAAGAGACCCAGTACTTC
TRBV12-3/TRBV12-4,.,TRBJ2-7,few,CASSLDPGRTYEQYF,TGTGCCAGCAGTTTAGATCCGGGGAGGACCTACGAGCAGTACTTC
TRBV28,TRBD1,TRBJ2-7,many,CASSFNQDPRFGQGAYEQYF,TGTGCCAGCAGTTTCAATCAAGATCCGCGTTTTGGCCAGGGGGCGTACGAGCAGTACTTC
TRBV20-1,TRBD1,TRBJ1-6,many,CSARTGGTSPLHF,TGCAGTGCAAGGACAGGGGGCACTTCACCCCTCCACTTT
TRBV11-2,.,TRBJ2-5,few,CASSSTSFGEETQYF,TGTGCCAGCAGCTCCACTAGTTTTGGGGAAGAGACCCAGTACTTC
TRBV6-2/TRBV6-3,.,TRBJ2-2,many,CASSRTLKVGELFF,TGTGCCAGCAGCCGGACACTCAAGGTCGGGGAGCTGTTTTTT
TRBV7-2,.,TRBJ1-5,.,CASRKDGLNQPQHF,TGTGCCAGCAGAAAGGACGGACTTAATCAGCCCCAGCATTTT
TRBV7-2,.,TRBJ2-3,few,CASSRSSTSSADTQYF,TGTGCCAGCAGCCGTTCCTCTACTAGTTCCGCAGATACGCAGTATTTT
TRBV6-5,TRBD1,TRBJ1-1,many,CASSPDRDVEAFF,TGTGCCAGCAGTCCGGACAGGGATGTTGAAGCTTTCTTT
TRBV10-3,TRBD2,TRBJ2-5,.,CAISDTAGTSYETQYF,TGTGCCATCAGCGATACTGCCGGGACTAGCTACGAGACCCAGTACTTC
TRBV12-3/TRBV12-4,.,TRBJ2-3,.,CASSLGTQGPQYF,TGTGCCAGCAGCCTCGGAACGCAGGGACCCCAGTATTTT
TRBV27,TRBD1,TRBJ1-4,few,CASRSGQGTLFNEKLFF,TGTGCCAGCAGGAGTGGACAGGGAACCCTTTTTAATGAAAAACTGTTTTTT
TRBV6-5,.,TRBJ2-7,few,CASSPPGTRSYEQYF,TGTGCCAGCAGTCCCCCCGGGACTCGCTCCTACGAGCAGTACTTC
TRBV6-5,.,TRBJ1-1,many,CASSYSGAMNTEAFF,TGTGCCAGCAGTTACTCAGGAGCGATGAACACTGAAGCTTTCTTT
TRBV29-1,.,TRBJ1-2,few,CSVEAGWGYGYTF,TGCAGCGTTGAAGCGGGTTGGGGCTATGGCTACACCTTC
TRBV2,.,TRBJ2-2,many,CASTAGIGGELFF,TGTGCCAGCACGGCGGGGATAGGCGGGGAGCTGTTTTTT
TRBV7-6,.,TRBJ2-7,few,CASSWGQTYEQYF,TGTGCCAGCAGCTGGGGTCAGACCTACGAGCAGTACTTC
TRBV7-2,.,TRBJ1-4,.,CASSPRRGEGGEKLFF,TGTGCCAGCAGCCCTCGCCGAGGGGAGGGAGGCGAAAAACTGTTTTTT
TRBV7-2,TRBD1,TRBJ1-1,few,CASSLVGTGGRGTEAFF,TGTGCCAGCAGCTTAGTGGGGACAGGGGGTCGAGGCACTGAAGCTTTCTTT
TRBV24-1,TRBD2,TRBJ2-1,few,CATSDPQRGGLYEQFF,TGTGCCACCAGTGATCCCCAGCGGGGGGGCCTTTATGAGCAGTTCTTC
TRBV4-3,.,TRBJ2-3,.,CASSQEWGGTDTQYF,TGCGCCAGCAGCCAAGAATGGGGCGGAACAGATACGCAGTATTTT
TRBV27,.,TRBJ1-5,.,CASSLYPFGQSSNQPQHF,TGTGCCAGCAGTTTATATCCCTTCGGACAGTCTAGCAATCAGCCCCAGCATTTT
TRBV4-2,.,TRBJ2-7,.,CASSQDLDRRGTSYEQYF,TGTGCCAGCAGCCAAGATCTGGACAGGAGGGGGACTTCCTACGAGCAGTACTTC
TRBV27,.,TRBJ1-5,many,CASSSYNQPQHF,TGTGCCAGCAGTTCCTACAATCAGCCCCAGCATTTT
TRBV12-5,.,TRBJ1-3,few,CASGLVLGRFSSGNTIYF,TGTGCTAGTGGTTTGGTACTGGGTAGATTCAGCTCTGGAAACACCATATATTTT
TRBV28,TRBD2,TRBJ2-7,.,CASSLFPGLAGGYEQYF,TGTGCCAGCAGTTTATTCCCGGGACTAGCGGGGGGCTACGAGCAGTACTTC
TRBV29-1,.,TRBJ1-5,many,CSVGGLGQPQHF,TGCAGCGTTGGGGGTCTCGGTCAGCCCCAGCATTTT
TRBV6-5,TRBD1,TRBJ1-1,few,CASRTWTGGNTEAFF,TGTGCCAGCCGAACTTGGACAGGGGGGAACACTGAAGCTTTCTTT
TRBV6-1,.,TRBJ2-3,few,CASKTRERGTDTQYF,TGTGCCAGCAAAACCAGGGAACGGGGCACAGATACGCAGTATTTT
TRBV7-8,.,TRBJ1-5,.,CASSLARGLNNQPQHF,TGTGCCAGCAGCTTAGCTCGAGGTTTGAACAATCAGCCCCAGCATTTT
TRBV6-1,.,TRBJ2-1,few,CASSEGDRNFEQFF,TGTGCCAGCAGTGAAGGAGACAGGAACTTTGAGCAGTTCTTC
TRBV7-9,TRBD2,TRBJ2-7,many,CASKLAGPSYEQYF,TGTGCCAGCAAACTAGCGGGACCATCCTACGAGCAGTACTTC
TRBV5-6,TRBD1,TRBJ1-2,medium-sized,CATLRQGANGYTF,TGTGCCACCCTGCGACAGGGGGCGAATGGCTACACCTTC
TRBV7-9,TRBD2,TRBJ2-3,many,CASSSPDLAGQYF,TGTGCCAGCAGCAGCCCGGACCTAGCGGGGCAGTATTTT
TRBV12-3/TRBV12-4,TRBD1,TRBJ1-5,few,CASSVTLGTGLVGSNQPQHF,TGTGCCAGCAGCGTAACACTGGGGACAGGGTTAGTCGGAAGCAATCAGCCCCAGCATTTT